The clone carrying this T cell receptor (beta chain) was observed a handful of times. Its specificity is not known. TCRdb analysed the 5' RACE reads with MiXCR anew, one entry per CDR3 protein. This sample has about 220,000 distinct CDR3 sequences, with approximately 16% found just once. Trimming left V 5 bases short and J 2 bases short, with 14 bases between. Germline lookup yields CDR1 SEHNR and CDR2 FQNEAQ (reference sequence). This CDR3 comprises 15 residues. These data are taken from a study of CD8 T cells in ankylosing spondylitis. Overall study results and limits: Eight highly homologous variants formed a TCR beta motif that appeared characteristic of ankylosing spondylitis blood.

The chain carries TRBV7-9 and TRBJ2-3, with D unclear. Sequences were obtained from blood, either unsorted or a sorted T cell fraction (not recorded which). The receptor was derived from a male donor with ankylosing spondylitis. The CDR3: CASSHYPVPTDTQYF. CDR3 DNA: TGTGCCAGCAGCCACTACCCGGTGCCCACAGATACGCAGTATTTT. The entire variable domain, with the rest obtained from reference TRBV7-9 and TRBJ2-3, is as follows: DTGVSQNPRHKITKRGQNVTFRCDPISEHNRLYWYRQTLGQGPEFLTYFQNEAQLEKSRLLSDRFSAERPKGSFSTLEIQRTEQGDSAMYLCASSHYPVPTDTQYFGPGTRLTVL.